This T cell receptor beta chain was observed in a study of blood T cell repertoires in COVID-19. Study as a whole: The analysed material was cDNA or gDNA that came from T cells, B-cell-depleted T cells, or PBMCs.

Per the original methods: For nucleated cells, counts were estimated from reference gene primer amplification. Here immunoSEQ multiplex PCR was the method, and the copy in TCRdb shows in-frame clones only, minus some. V and J calls and clone size are as listed in that table; D and trimming were resolved from the DNA. Counted here are 150,000 or so clones, about nine tenths occurring once; the ten biggest clones make up roughly 19%. The CDR3 is made up of 16 amino acids. Germline CDR1 reads SEHNR; CDR2 reads FQNEAQ (reference sequence). V was cut by 5 bases and J by 7 bases, with 18 bases left in between.

Sequencing was done on a sample of peripheral blood. The rearrangement joins TRBV7-9 to TRBJ1-6; D uncertain. The TCR was taken from a man aged 55-75 years with active or convalescent COVID-19. CDR3 sequence: CASSPGEGVQNSPLHF. The CDR3 nucleotides read TGTGCCAGCAGCCCAGGCGAGGGTGTGCAGAATTCACCCCTCCACTTT.